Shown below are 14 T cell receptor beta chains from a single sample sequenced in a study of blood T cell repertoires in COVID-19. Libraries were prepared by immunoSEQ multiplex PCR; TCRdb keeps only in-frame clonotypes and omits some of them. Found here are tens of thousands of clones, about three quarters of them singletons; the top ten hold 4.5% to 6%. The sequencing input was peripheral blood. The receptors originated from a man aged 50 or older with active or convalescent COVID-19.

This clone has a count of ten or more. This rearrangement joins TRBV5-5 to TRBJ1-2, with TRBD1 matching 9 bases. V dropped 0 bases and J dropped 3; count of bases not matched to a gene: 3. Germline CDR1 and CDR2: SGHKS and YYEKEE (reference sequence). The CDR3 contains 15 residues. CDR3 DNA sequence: TGTGCCAGCAGCTTGGCCAGGGACAGGGACTATGGCTACACCTTC. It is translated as CASSLARDRDYGYTF.

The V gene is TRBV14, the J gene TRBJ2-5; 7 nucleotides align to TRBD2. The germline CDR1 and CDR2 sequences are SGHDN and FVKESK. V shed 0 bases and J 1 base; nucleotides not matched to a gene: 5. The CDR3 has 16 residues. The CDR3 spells CASSQERGGTQETQYF. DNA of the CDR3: TGTGCCAGCAGCCAAGAGAGGGGAGGGACCCAAGAGACCCAGTACTTC.

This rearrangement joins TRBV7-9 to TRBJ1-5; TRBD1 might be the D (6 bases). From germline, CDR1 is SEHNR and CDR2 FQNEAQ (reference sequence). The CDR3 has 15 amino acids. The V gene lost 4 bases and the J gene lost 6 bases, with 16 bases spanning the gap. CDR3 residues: CASSSDRFISQPQHF. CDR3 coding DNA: TGTGCCAGCAGCTCCGACAGGTTTATCAGTCAGCCCCAGCATTTT.

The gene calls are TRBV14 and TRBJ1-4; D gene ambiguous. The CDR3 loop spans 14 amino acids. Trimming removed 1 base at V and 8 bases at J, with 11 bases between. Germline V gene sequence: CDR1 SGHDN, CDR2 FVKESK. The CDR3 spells CASSQAQVGEKLFF. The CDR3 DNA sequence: TGTGCCAGCAGCCAAGCCCAGGTCGGAGAAAAACTGTTTTTT.

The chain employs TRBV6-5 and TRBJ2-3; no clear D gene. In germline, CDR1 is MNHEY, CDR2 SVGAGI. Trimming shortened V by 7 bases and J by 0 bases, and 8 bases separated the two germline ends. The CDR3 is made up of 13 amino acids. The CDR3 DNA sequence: TGTGCCAGCACTACCCCTAGCACAGATACGCAGTATTTT. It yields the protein CASTTPSTDTQYF.

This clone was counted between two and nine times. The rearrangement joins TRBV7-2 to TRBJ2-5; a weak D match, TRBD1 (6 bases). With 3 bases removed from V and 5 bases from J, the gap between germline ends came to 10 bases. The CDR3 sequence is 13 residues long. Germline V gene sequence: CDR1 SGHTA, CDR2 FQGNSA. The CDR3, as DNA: TGTGCCAGCAGCTTGGGGGCATGGGAGACCCAGTACTTC. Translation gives CASSLGAWETQYF.

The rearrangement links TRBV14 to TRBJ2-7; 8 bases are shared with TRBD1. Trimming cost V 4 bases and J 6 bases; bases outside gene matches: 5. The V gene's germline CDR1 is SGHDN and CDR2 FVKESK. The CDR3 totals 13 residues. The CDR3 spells CASSPYRGSEQYF. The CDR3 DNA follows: TGTGCCAGCAGCCCCTACAGGGGGAGCGAGCAGTACTTC. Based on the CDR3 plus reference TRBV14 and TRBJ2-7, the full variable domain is EAGVTQFPSHSVIEKGQTVTLRCDPISGHDNLYWYRRVMGKEIKFLLHFVKESKQDESGMPNNRFLAERTGGTYSTLKVQPAELEDSGVYFCASSPYRGSEQYFGPGTRLTVT.

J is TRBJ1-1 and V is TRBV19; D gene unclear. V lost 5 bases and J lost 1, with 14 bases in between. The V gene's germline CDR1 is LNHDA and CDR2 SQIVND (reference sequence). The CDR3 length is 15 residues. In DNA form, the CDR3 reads TGTGCCAGTAGTCGATACAGCTACACGAACACTGAAGCTTTCTTT. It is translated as CASSRYSYTNTEAFF.

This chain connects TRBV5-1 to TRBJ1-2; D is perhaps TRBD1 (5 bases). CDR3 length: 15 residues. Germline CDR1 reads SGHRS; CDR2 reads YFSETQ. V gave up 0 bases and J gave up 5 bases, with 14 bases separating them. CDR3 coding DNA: TGCGCCAGCAGCTTGGATGGGTCCAGGGTTTATGGCTACACCTTC. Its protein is CASSLDGSRVYGYTF.

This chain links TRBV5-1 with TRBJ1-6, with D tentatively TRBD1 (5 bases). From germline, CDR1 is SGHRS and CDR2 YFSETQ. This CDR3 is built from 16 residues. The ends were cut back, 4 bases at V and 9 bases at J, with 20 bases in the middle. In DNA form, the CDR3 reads TGCGCCAGCAGCGCCTCAGGGTACCTTGGGTCTTCACCCCTCCACTTT. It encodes CASSASGYLGSSPLHF.

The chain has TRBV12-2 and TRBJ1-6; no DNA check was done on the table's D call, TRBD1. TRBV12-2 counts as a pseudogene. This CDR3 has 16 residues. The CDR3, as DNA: TGTGCAAGTCGCTTAGTGATCAGACAGGGGTCTTCACCCCTCCACTTT. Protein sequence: CASRLVIRQGSSPLHF.

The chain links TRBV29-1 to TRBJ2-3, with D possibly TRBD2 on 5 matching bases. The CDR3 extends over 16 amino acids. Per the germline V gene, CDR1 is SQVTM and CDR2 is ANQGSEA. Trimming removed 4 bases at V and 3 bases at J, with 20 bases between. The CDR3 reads CSVVPVRDLSTDTQYF. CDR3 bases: TGCAGCGTTGTTCCCGTCCGGGATCTAAGTACAGATACGCAGTATTTT.

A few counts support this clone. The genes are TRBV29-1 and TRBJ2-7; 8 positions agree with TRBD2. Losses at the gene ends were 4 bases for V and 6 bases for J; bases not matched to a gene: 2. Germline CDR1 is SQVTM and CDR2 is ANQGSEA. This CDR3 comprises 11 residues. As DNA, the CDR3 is TGCAGCGTTGTCCGGGGGGGCGAGCAGTACTTC. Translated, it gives CSVVRGGEQYF.

This chain's CDR3 is CASSKGGDRAPTNEKLFF. CDR3 sequence (DNA): TGTGCCAGCAGCAAAGGAGGGGACAGGGCCCCAACTAATGAAAAACTGTTTTTT. The chain uses TRBV21-1 and TRBJ1-4; the table's D call, TRBD1, was not checked against the DNA. TRBV21-1 counts as a pseudogene. There are 18 residues in the CDR3.